This T cell receptor beta chain came from a study of beta chain features in type 1 diabetes. Across the whole study: Examination of sorted cells across all samples involved 90 million to 120 million cells. Study-wide findings and caveats: Shortening of TCRB CDR3s, moderate but significant, appeared in all four CD4+ subsets of Type 1 diabetes patients.

V was shortened by 7 bases and J by 8 bases, with 14 bases between the two germline ends. The CDR3 sequence is 12 residues long. CDR1 MDHEN and CDR2 SYDVKM come from the germline V gene. Central memory, naive, regulatory and stem cell-like memory CD4+ cells were sorted by CD45RO/CCR7/CD25/CD127/CD95/CD27. This clone turned up a few times. Antigen: not known. Expressed TCRB transcripts were sequenced after all isolated RNA was converted to cDNA. The method was immunoSEQ multiplex PCR; TCRdb's version includes in-frame clones alone and lacks a portion of them. The sample holds 150,000 to 190,000 clones; around 8% are singletons and the top ten take approximately 0.65%.

The material sequenced was central memory CD4+ T cells from blood. The gene calls are TRBV28 and TRBJ1-2, with D possibly matching TRBD1 (6 bases). The clonotype comes from a man younger than 35 in good health. The CDR3 here is CASTQRGSGYTF. The CDR3 bases are TGTGCCAGCACGCAGAGGGGGAGCGGCTACACCTTC.